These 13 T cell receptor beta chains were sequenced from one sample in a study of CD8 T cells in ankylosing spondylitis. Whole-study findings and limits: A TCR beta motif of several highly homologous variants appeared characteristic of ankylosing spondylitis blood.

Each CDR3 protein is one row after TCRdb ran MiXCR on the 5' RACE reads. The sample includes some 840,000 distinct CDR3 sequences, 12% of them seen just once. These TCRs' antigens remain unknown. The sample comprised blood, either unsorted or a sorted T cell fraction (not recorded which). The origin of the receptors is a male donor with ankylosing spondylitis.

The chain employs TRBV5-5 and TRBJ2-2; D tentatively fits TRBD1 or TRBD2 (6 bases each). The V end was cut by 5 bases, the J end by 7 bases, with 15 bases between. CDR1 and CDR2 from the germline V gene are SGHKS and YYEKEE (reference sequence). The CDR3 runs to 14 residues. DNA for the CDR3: TGTGCCAGCAGATACCGGGGGCGGGGCGGGGAGCTGTTTTTT. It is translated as CASRYRGRGGELFF.

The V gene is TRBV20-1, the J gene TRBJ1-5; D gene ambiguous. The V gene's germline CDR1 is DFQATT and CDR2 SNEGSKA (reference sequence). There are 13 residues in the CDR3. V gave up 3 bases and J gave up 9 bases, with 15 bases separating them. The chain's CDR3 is CSASSGVSGPQHF. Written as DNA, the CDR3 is TGCAGTGCTAGTAGCGGCGTGAGTGGGCCCCAGCATTTT.

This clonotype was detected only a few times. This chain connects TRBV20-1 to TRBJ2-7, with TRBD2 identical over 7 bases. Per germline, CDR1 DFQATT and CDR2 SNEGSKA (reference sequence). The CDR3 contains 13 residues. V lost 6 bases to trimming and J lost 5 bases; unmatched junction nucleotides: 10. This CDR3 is CSAPPPGGNEQYF. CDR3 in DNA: TGCAGTGCCCCCCCTCCGGGAGGTAACGAGCAGTACTTC.

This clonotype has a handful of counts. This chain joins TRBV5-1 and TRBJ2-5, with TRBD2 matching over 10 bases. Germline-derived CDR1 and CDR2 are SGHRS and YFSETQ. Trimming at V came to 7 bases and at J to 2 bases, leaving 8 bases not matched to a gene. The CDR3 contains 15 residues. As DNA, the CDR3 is TGCGCCAGCGTCCGCGGTAGCGGGGGGCAAGAGACCCAGTACTTC. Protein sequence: CASVRGSGGQETQYF.

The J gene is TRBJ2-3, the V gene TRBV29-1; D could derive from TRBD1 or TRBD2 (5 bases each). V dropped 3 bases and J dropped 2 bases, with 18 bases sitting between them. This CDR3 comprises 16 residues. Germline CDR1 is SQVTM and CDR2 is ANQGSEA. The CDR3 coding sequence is TGCAGCGTTGATATGGTTAGAGGGGATCCCACAGATACGCAGTATTTT. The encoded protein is CSVDMVRGDPTDTQYF.

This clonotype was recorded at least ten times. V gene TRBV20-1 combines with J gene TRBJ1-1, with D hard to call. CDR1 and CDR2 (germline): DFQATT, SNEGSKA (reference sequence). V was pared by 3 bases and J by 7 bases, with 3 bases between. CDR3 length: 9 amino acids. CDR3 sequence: CSASREAFF. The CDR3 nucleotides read TGCAGTGCTAGTCGTGAAGCTTTCTTT.

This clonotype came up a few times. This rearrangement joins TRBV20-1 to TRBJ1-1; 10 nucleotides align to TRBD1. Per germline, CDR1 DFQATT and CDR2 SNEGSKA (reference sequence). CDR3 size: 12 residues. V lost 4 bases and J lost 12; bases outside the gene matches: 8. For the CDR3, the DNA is TGCAGTGCTATTGCGGACAGGGGGTTTTCTTTCTTT. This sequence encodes CSAIADRGFSFF.

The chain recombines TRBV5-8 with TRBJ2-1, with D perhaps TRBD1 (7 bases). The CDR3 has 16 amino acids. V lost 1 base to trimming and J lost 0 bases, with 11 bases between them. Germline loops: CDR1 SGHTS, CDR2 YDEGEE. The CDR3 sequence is CASSLWRDSSYNEQFF. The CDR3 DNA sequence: TGTGCCAGCAGCTTGTGGCGGGACAGCTCCTACAATGAGCAGTTCTTC.

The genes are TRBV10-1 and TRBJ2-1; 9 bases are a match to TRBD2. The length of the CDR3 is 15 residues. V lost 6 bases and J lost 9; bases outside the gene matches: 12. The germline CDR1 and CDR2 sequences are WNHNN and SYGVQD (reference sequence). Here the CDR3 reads CASSRLGAGGGEQFF. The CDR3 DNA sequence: TGCGCCAGCAGCCGACTAGGAGCGGGAGGAGGTGAGCAGTTCTTC.

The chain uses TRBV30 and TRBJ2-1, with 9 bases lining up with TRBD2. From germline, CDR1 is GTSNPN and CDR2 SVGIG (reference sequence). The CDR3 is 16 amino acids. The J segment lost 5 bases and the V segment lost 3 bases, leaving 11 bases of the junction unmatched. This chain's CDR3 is CAWSGIGTSLDNEQFF. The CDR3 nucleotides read TGTGCCTGGAGCGGTATAGGGACTAGCCTAGACAATGAGCAGTTCTTC.

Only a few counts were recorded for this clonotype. This CDR3 is CASGKDRGHEQYF. CDR3 bases: TGTGCCAGCGGGAAGGACAGGGGGCACGAGCAGTACTTC. V and J are TRBV7-2 and TRBJ2-7; TRBD1 matches 11 bases. Germline loops: CDR1 SGHTA, CDR2 FQGNSA. The CDR3 is made up of 13 amino acids. V shed 8 bases, J shed 5 bases, and the junction held 5 bases outside the gene matches.

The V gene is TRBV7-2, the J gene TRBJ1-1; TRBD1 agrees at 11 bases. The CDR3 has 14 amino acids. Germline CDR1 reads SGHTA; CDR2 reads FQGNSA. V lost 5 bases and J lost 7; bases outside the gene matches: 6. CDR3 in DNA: TGTGCCAGCAGCCTTAGGACAGGGGGCAATGAAGCTTTCTTT. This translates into CASSLRTGGNEAFF. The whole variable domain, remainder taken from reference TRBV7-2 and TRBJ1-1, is GAGVSQSPSNKVTEKGKDVELRCDPISGHTALYWYRQSLGQGLEFLIYFQGNSAPDKSGLPSDRFSAERTGGSVSTLTIQRTQQEDSAVYLCASSLRTGGNEAFFGQGTRLTVV.

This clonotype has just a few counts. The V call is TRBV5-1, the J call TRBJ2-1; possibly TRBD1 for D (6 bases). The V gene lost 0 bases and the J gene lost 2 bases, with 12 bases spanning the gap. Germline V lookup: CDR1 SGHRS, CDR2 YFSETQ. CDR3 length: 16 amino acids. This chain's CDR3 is CASSLGGLLTYNEQFF. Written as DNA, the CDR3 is TGCGCCAGCAGCTTGGGGGGGCTCCTAACCTACAATGAGCAGTTCTTC.